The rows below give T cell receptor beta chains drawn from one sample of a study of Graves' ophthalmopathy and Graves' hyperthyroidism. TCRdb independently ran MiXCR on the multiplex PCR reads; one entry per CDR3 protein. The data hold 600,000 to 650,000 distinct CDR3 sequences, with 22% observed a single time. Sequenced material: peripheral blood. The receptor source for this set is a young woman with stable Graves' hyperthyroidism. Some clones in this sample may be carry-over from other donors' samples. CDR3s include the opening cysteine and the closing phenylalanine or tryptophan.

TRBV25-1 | CARSDRPYGYTF
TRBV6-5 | CASSYSRVNMNTEAFF
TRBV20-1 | CSAREQDSYGYTF
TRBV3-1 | CASRHLGQPTEAFF
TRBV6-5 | CASSSAQTSSYEQYF
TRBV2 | CASTVQSATYEQYF
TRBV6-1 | CASSEVQEAYEQYF
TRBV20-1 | CSASRTGGQETQYF
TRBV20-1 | CSALLAGEGEQYF
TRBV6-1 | CASTRNTEAFF
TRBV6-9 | CASSYYLVRRETQYF
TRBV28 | CASTPGQGMVYTF
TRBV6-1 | CASSETGTVEF
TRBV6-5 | CASSGPLLYEQYF
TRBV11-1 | CASTLRGTPQETQYF
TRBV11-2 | CASSLRGQGITGELFF
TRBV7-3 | CASSLGRGDAFF
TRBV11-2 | CASSAPRGNIKYF
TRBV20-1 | CSASSGGQETQYF
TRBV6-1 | CASSPTSGDGETQYF
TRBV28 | CASSLSARSMNTEAFF
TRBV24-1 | CATSESGANVLTF
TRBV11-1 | CASSLWGHTPGNTIYF
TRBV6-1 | CASSEVPGNEQYF
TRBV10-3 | CAISENQETQYF
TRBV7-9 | CASSLAFSGAEAFF
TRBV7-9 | CASSLEGPPYEQYF
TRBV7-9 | CASSSPGLQGPMNTEAFF
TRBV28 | CASSQRGQALPYEQYF